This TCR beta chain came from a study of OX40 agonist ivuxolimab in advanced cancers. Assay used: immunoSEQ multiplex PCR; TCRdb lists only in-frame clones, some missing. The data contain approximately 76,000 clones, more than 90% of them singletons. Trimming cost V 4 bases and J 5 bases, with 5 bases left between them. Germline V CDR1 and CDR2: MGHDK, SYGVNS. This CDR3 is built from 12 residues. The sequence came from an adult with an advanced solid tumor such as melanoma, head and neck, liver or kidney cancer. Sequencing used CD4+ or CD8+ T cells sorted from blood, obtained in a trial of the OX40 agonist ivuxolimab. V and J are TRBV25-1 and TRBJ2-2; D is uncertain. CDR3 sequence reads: CASSVGTGELFF. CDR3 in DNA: TGTGCCAGCAGTGTCGGGACCGGGGAGCTGTTTTTT. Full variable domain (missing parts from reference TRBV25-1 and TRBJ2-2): EADIYQTPRYLVIGTGKKITLECSQTMGHDKMYWYQQDPGMELHLIHYSYGVNSTEKGDLSSESTVSRIRTEHFPLTLESARPSHTSQYLCASSVGTGELFFGEGSRLTVL.